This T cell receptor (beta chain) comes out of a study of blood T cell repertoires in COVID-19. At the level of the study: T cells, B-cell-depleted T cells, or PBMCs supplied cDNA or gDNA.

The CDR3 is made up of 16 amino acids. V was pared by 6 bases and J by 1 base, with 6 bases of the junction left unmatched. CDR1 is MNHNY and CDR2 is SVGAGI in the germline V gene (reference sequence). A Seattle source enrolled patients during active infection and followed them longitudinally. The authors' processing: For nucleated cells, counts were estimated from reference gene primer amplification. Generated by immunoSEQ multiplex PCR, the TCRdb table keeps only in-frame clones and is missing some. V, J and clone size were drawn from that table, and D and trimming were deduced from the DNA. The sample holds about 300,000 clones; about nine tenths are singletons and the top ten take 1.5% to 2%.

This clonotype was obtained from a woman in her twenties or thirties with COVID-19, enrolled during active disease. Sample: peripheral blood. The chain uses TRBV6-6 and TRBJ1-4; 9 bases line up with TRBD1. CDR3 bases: TGTGCCAGCAGAAAGGGACAGGGAAGAACTAATGAAAAACTGTTTTTT. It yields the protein CASRKGQGRTNEKLFF.